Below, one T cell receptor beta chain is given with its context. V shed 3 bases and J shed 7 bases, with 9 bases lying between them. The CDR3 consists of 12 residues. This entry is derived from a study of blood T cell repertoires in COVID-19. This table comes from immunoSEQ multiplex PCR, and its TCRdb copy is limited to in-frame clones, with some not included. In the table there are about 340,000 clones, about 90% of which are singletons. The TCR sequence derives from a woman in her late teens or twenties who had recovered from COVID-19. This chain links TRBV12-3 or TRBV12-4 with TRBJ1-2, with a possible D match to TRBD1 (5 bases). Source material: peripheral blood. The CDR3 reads CASSFWGGGYTF. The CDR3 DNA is TGTGCCAGCAGTTTCTGGGGGGGTGGCTACACCTTC.